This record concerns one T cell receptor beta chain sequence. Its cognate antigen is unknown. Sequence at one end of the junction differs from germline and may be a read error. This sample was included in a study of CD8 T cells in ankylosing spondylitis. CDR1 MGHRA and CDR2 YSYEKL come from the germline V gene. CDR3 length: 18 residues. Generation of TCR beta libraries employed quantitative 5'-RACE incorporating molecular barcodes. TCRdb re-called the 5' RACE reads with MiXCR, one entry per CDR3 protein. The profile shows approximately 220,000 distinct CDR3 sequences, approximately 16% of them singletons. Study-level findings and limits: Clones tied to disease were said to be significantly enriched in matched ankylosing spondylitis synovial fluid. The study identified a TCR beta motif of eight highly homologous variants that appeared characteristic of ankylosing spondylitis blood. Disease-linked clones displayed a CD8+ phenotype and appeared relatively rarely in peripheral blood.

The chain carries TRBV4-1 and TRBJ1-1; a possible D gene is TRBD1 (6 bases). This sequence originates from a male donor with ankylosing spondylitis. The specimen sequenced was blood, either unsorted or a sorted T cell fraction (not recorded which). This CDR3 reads CASSQETGAQGWETEAFF. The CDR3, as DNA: TGCGCCAGTAGCCAAGAAACAGGCGCCCAGGGGTGGGAGACTGAAGCTTTCTTT.